This record covers a single T cell receptor (beta chain). Its specificity is unknown. The entry originates in a study of early T cells in non-severe SARS-CoV-2 infection. Study background: Chains were unpaired, as sequencing was done on bulk RNA from unsorted whole blood. Study-wide results and caveats: Using VDJdb, the matching emphasized anti-spike CD8 responses while missing private and CD4 specificities.

This CDR3 contains 13 residues. Germline CDR1 reads MDHEN; CDR2 reads SYDVKM. The ends were cut back, 2 bases at V and 5 bases at J, with 9 bases in the middle. Attachment of unique molecular identifiers was made to individual cDNA molecules. TCRdb re-called the 5' RACE reads with MiXCR, one entry per CDR3 protein. The sample comprises 80,000 to 95,000 distinct CDR3 sequences, around 15% of which are singletons, and 0.5% to 0.75% rests with the top ten. Material: whole blood. The rearrangement uses TRBV28 and TRBJ2-5; D uncertain. The clonotype comes from an adult who was a healthcare worker with PCR-confirmed SARS-CoV-2 infection or an uninfected control (not recorded which). This CDR3 is CASSLIASETQYF. CDR3 DNA: TGTGCCAGCAGTTTAATTGCCTCGGAGACCCAGTACTTC.